This TCR beta chain derives from a study of spatial heterogeneity in lung cancer. This CDR3 contains 14 residues. The V gene lost 3 bases and the J gene lost 0 bases, with 6 bases spanning the gap. CDR1 and CDR2 from the germline V gene are MNHNS and SASEGT. The time point is: sample taken at primary tumor resection. TCRs were sequenced from unsorted whole RNA of tumor, nontumor lung or PBMC. The donors were about 72 patients with non-small cell lung cancer that was early-stage and untreated. This clonotype is labeled medium-sized. TCRdb reprocessed the 5' RACE reads with MiXCR, giving one entry per CDR3 protein. This sample has under 7,000 distinct CDR3 sequences, with roughly an eighth found just once.

This TCR derives from a male donor with early-stage non-small cell lung cancer. The chain joins TRBV6-1 to TRBJ1-3; D unclear. Here the sequenced sample was normal lung tissue next to the tumor, taken at surgery. The CDR3 nucleotides are TGTGCCAGCAGTGACATTATCTCTGGAAACACCATATATTTT. Its protein is CASSDIISGNTIYF.